This is a list of T cell receptor beta chains from one sample in a study of cytomegalovirus exposure and HLA in healthy donors. Some clones are missing from TCRdb's copy, which holds only in-frame ones; the method was immunoSEQ multiplex PCR. The sample consists of more than 150,000 clones, about 80% of them appearing once. Sequenced sample: PBMCs. The receptors derive from a woman aged 18-35 years in good health and CMV-seropositive. The conserved cysteine and the conserved F or W are not part of the CDR3 here.

J gene | V gene | CDR3 protein
TRBJ2-3 | TRBV19 | ASWDRGRSDTQY
TRBJ2-7 | TRBV9 | ASSVDGTPFYEQY
TRBJ1-4 | TRBV4-3 | ASSHFQGKTNEKLF
TRBJ2-2 | TRBV28 | ASTTPGLAGGPNTGELF
TRBJ2-5 | TRBV14 | ASSPTD
TRBJ1-4 | TRBV7-7 | ASRPPGQKLEKLF
TRBJ2-4 | TRBV7-9 | SSSLTSGGGNIQY
TRBJ1-2 | TRBV6-5 | ASNQVGRENGYT
TRBJ1-3 | TRBV9 | ASSVVPSSGNTIY
TRBJ1-6 | TRBV7-6 | ASSPQAGGYSSPLH
TRBJ1-5 | TRBV6-5 | ASSTGQGAFSAQH
TRBJ2-3 | TRBV18 | ASSPTAGHLGDTQY
TRBJ1-2 | TRBV19 | ASTDRPIYGYT
TRBJ2-1 | TRBV2 | ASRGLAGGYNEQF
TRBJ1-1 | TRBV7-9 | ASRPGTGKNTEAF
TRBJ1-3 | TRBV30 | AWSLSGNTIY
TRBJ2-1 | TRBV28 | ASSLWGSGGSEQF
TRBJ2-1 | TRBV9 | ASSPTGLYVPGGEQF
TRBJ1-1 | TRBV18 | ASSPLEATEAS
TRBJ2-2 | TRBV6-5 | ASRRASTGELF
TRBJ1-4 | TRBV6-1 | ASSNLAGANEKLF
TRBJ1-2 | TRBV5-5 | ASRQAYGYGYT
TRBJ2-2 | TRBV5-4 | ASSPRRSGAGTGELF
TRBJ1-4 | TRBV11-3 | ASSLVGSTNEKLF
TRBJ2-3 | TRBV5-4 | ASKETSGTDTQY
TRBJ2-1 | TRBV6-4 | ASAPGLAGGTVNEQF
TRBJ2-6 | TRBV12-5 | ASGLFRGLSGANVLT
TRBJ1-1 | TRBV5-1 | ASSQPQGANTEAF
TRBJ2-5 | TRBV5-1 | ASSSNPGLAGGPETQY
TRBJ1-1 | TRBV9 | ASSAGASNTEAF
TRBJ1-2 | TRBV30 | AWSVHSSGAINYGYT
TRBJ1-5 | TRBV6-6 | ASSRDRGSNQPQH
TRBJ2-5 | TRBV11-3 | ASSSGQDRGQTQY
TRBJ2-3 | TRBV9 | ASSVARRWDTQY
TRBJ2-7 | TRBV15 | ATSRDRGTVRTYEQY
TRBJ1-4 | TRBV11-2 | ASSADRRLEKLF
TRBJ2-3 | TRBV5-6 | ASSLVGAGDTQY
TRBJ2-1 | TRBV6-1 | ASSERYNEQF
TRBJ1-2 | TRBV5-8 | ASSLAGTGGYT
TRBJ2-3 | TRBV7-2 | ASRGRKQVITDTQY
TRBJ1-1 | TRBV27 | ASSFMAANTEAF
TRBJ2-2 | TRBV28 | ASFERRGGTGELF
TRBJ1-2 | TRBV27 | ASSLSGGGPGYT
TRBJ2-3 | TRBV6-1 | ASSEEVDRGTDTQY
TRBJ1-2 | TRBV9 | ASSAGGGSYGYT
TRBJ1-2 | TRBV28 | ASTEDRVLVYGYT
TRBJ2-2 | TRBV12-2 | ASRARGGWTGELF
TRBJ2-1 | TRBV5-6 | ASSFGTSAYNEQF
TRBJ2-1 | TRBV7-2 | ASSYGTADNEQF
TRBJ1-2 | TRBV15 | ATSRDPDRVEDGYT
TRBJ2-3 | TRBV7-9 | ASSQGAGSTDTQY
TRBJ2-3 | TRBV11-2 | ASSLGLPGTQY
TRBJ1-5 | TRBV10-2 | AIGTGNQPQH
TRBJ2-1 | TRBV30 | AWSQRGVNEQF
TRBJ2-2 | TRBV19 | ASRRDRGGTGELF